This TCR beta chain was found in a study of shared clonotypes between healthy human individuals. Study-wide points: Only a few donors were included, so the genetic and exposure-history diversity represented was limited. Naive CD4 clonotype sharing across a few donors was 5% to 6%.

Comment on this clone: Its antigen is as yet unknown.

Only in-frame clones appear in the TCRdb table, and some are missing; sequencing was by immunoSEQ multiplex PCR. The data show 2 million to 2.5 million clones, with approximately 90% seen just once and around 0.4% held by the top ten. The sequenced sample was naive CD4+ T cells from PBMCs. Subset given: CD45RA+ positively selected. This receptor was taken from a man aged 18 to 29 in good health. Some clones in this sample may be carry-over from other donors' samples.

In DNA, the CDR3 is TGCGCCAGCAGCTTGGGACTCGGGAGGGCGGGAAATGAGCAGTTCTTC. Translated: CASSLGLGRAGNEQFF. The chain joins TRBV5-1 to TRBJ2-1; 8 nucleotides line up with TRBD2. Germline CDR1 and CDR2: SGHRS and YFSETQ. The CDR3 spans 16 residues. V dropped 0 bases and J dropped 7; count of bases not matched to a gene: 9.